This TCR beta chain was sequenced during a study of naive and memory T cell subsets. Whole-study results and caveats: Naive repertoires, especially CD8, held a few larger clonotypes, possibly memory cells re-expressing CD45RA.

Concerning this clonotype itself: Its specificity is not known.

The V and J ends lost 8 bases and 6 bases respectively, with 13 bases between them. The CDR3 runs 13 residues. CDR1 and CDR2 from the germline V gene are SEHNR and FQNEAQ (reference sequence). Both TRBC1 and TRBC2 were covered by a beta constant-region primer of two equimolar oligonucleotides. Four rounds of PCR amplified the ligated cDNA using nested alpha and beta constant-region primers plus SP2. Using its own MiXCR run on the UMI-ligation and nested PCR reads, TCRdb lists one record per CDR3 protein. This table holds 95,000 to 110,000 distinct CDR3 sequences, around 15% found once. The TCR originated in a human donor in good health. The chain couples TRBV7-9 to TRBJ2-2; TRBD2 might be the D (5 bases). The sequencing sample was made of naive CD8+ T cells from blood. CDR3 nucleotide sequence: TGTGCCAGCCGGGAAACTTGGCCCGGGGAGCTGTTTTTT. Its translation: CASRETWPGELFF.